This TCR beta chain originates from a study of T cell repertoires in cytomegalovirus infection. Comments on this clonotype: Its target is not known.

TCRdb redid the calling of the reads with MiXCR, one entry per CDR3 protein. The top ten hold 13% of the sample, which has fewer than 1,000,000 distinct CDR3 sequences, roughly a third seen once. The CDR3 extends over 15 amino acids. Germline V gene sequence: CDR1 MNHNS, CDR2 SASEGT. After removal of 5 bases from V and 3 bases from J, the junction contained 5 bases not matched to a gene. This clonotype was obtained from a human donor in good health (CMV status not recorded). Some clones in this sample may be carry-over from other donors' samples. The V and J genes are TRBV6-1 and TRBJ1-5; TRBD1 aligns across 9 bases. Sequences were derived from cultured CD8+ T cells from PBMCs, sampled from culture after CMV antigen stimulation. The CDR3 is CASSPGTGINQPQHF. In nucleotides, the CDR3 is TGTGCCAGCAGTCCCGGGACAGGGATCAATCAGCCCCAGCATTTT.